A single T cell receptor (beta chain) is shown here with its context. The source of the sample is a study of blood T cell repertoires in COVID-19. The CDR3 is made up of 13 amino acids. Germline assignment: CDR1 SQVTM and CDR2 ANQGSEA. V was clipped by 7 bases and J by 0 bases, with 12 bases between them. Using immunoSEQ multiplex PCR, the repertoire was profiled, and TCRdb retains in-frame clones only, with some absent. Here the sample spans 150,000 to 200,000 clones, about 78% being singletons. The chain employs TRBV29-1 and TRBJ1-1; maybe TRBD1 (6 bases). What was sequenced was PBMCs or T cells enriched from blood (not recorded which). The receptor was derived from a woman between 50 and 59 years old who had recovered from COVID-19. The CDR3: CSALTGLNTEAFF. CDR3 bases: TGCAGCGCCCTGACAGGTCTGAACACTGAAGCTTTCTTT. Combining the CDR3 with reference TRBV29-1 and TRBJ1-1 gives the whole variable domain SAVISQKPSRDICQRGTSLTIQCQVDSQVTMMFWYRQQPGQSLTLIATANQGSEATYESGFVIDKFPISRPNLTFSTLTVSNMSPEDSSIYLCSALTGLNTEAFFGQGTRLTVV.